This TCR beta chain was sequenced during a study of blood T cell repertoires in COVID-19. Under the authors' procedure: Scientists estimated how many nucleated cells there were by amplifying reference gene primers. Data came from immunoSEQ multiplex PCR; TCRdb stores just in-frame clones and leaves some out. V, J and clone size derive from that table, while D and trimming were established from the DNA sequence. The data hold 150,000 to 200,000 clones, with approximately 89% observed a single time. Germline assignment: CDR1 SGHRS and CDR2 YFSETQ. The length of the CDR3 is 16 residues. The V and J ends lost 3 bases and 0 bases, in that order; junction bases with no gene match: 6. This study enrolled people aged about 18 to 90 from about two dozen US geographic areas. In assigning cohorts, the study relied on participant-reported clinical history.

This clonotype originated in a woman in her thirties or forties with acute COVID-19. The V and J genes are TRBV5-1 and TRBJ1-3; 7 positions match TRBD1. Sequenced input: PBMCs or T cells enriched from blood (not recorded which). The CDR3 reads CASSWGQTPSGNTIYF. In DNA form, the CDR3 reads TGCGCCAGCAGCTGGGGACAGACCCCCTCTGGAAACACCATATATTTT.